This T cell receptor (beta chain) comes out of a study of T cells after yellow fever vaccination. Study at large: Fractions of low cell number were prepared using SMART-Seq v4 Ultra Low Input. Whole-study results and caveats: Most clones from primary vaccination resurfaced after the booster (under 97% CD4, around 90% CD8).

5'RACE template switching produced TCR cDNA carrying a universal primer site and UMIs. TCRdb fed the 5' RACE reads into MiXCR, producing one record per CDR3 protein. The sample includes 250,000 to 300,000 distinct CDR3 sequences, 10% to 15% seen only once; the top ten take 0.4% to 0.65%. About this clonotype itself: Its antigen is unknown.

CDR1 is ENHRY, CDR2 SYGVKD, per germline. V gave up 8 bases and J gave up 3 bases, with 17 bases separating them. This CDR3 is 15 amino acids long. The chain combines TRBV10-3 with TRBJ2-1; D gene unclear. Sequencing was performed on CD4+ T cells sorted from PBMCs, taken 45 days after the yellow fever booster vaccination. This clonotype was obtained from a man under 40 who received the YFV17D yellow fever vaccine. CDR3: CAISQVSTGYNEQFF. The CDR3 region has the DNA TGTGCCATCTCGCAGGTCAGCACCGGCTACAATGAGCAGTTCTTC.